This TCR beta chain was documented in a study of Ad26.COV2.S vaccination and SARS-CoV-2 variants (dated by TCRdb to about 2021). For the wider study: Vaccine-arm donors were drawn from COV1001, a multicentre, randomized, double-blind, placebo-controlled phase I-IIa trial of Ad26.COV2.S in healthy adults. TCRbeta repertoire sequencing served as the tool for gauging how specific and how broad the SARS-CoV-2-reactive T cell receptors were following Ad26.COV2.S vaccination. Investigators remained blinded to trial group allocation during experiments and outcome assessment. Ad26.COV2.S was given intramuscularly at 5x10^10 or 1x10^11 viral particles, as a single shot or as two shots 56 days apart. Trial participants were randomized into five groups of five: low-dose or high-dose Ad26.COV2.S given once or twice, or placebo on both occasions. A total of some 30 samples were included in the TCR-sequenced set, comprising around 19 Ad26.COV2.S vaccine recipients, 5 placebo recipients and 8 SARS-CoV-2 convalescent individuals.

CDR1 and CDR2 are drawn from the germline V gene: ENHRY, SYGVKD. Trimming accounts for 6 bases at V and 1 base at J, while the number of junction bases matched to no gene is 8. The CDR3 holds 17 amino acids from the cysteine to the phenylalanine. Only the CDR3 DNA stays, 51 bases, in frame from base 1. A note on this clone: Its cognate antigen has yet to be identified. Per-base qualities were not stored, and no clone one base away is much larger.

Beyond this particular receptor, the publication reports: The study lacked the statistical power to compare responses across vaccine doses or regimens. Higher spike-specific TCR breadth was observed in Ad26.COV2.S recipients than in placebo recipients (P = 0.0014). Vaccine and placebo recipients had similar non-spike TCR breadth, a finding consistent with the vaccine containing only spike. According to the authors, total T cell responses may have been underestimated by the TCR breadth and depth analyses. Substantial breadth of spike-specific CD8+ and CD4+ T cell responses was reported after vaccination.

Explained via the paper, the treatment or condition label denotes: over 15 received Ad26.COV2.S at low or high dose, single or two shots; several received placebo; per-sample allocation not given. For vaccine and placebo recipients, the sequenced repertoires came from samples collected on day 63 after the first injection. Cohort 1b enrolled around 23 adults aged 18-55 years at a single site in Boston, USA, between 29 July and 7 August 2020. As a vaccine, Ad26.COV2.S was a replication-incompetent adenovirus type 26 vector that expressed a prefusion-stabilized SARS-CoV-2 spike protein derived from the original Wuhan strain. The immunoSEQ Assay was used to sequence TCRbeta CDR3 regions. After extraction, genomic DNA underwent amplification by bias-controlled multiplex PCR, followed by high-throughput sequencing. For the original study's pipeline: To quantify the absolute abundance of every unique TCRbeta CDR3 region, sequences were collapsed and filtered. T cell fraction was estimated by normalizing TCRbeta template counts to usable DNA, which was measured by amplifying reference genes present in all nucleated cells. Repertoire TCRs were annotated as SARS-CoV-2-specific when V gene, CDR3 amino acid sequence and J gene were exactly matched to a known reactive TCR set. The reference SARS-CoV-2 TCR set came from MIRA and was filtered for enrichment in COVID-19-positive ImmuneCODE repertoires, removing public or cross-reactive TCRs. Based on the MIRA antigens, annotated TCRs were further analysed at the level of specific ORF or position within ORF. Depth was the summed frequency of annotated unique rearrangements, while breadth was defined as annotated unique rearrangements over total unique productive rearrangements. Group comparisons of TCR breadth used two-sided Wilcoxon rank-sum tests. In its TCRdb copy, this immuneACCESS table keeps in-frame sequences only and misses some clones. Where compared with another copy, unresolved V genes explain less than half of these, and the others have no known cause. V, J and clone size are taken as reported in that table, and D and trimming were inferred from the DNA itself. Within this sample are around 340,000 clones, with about 87% of them counted one time only. The top ten clones comprise around 6.6% of the sample.

Sequenced here: peripheral blood, sampled in a trial of Ad26.COV2.S vaccine versus placebo. The receptor chain draws on TRBV10-3 and TRBJ2-2; 10 bases in the junction line up with TRBD1. The clonotype comes from a person aged 18-65 years who received the Ad26.COV2.S COVID-19 vaccine or a placebo. The CDR3 loop reads CAIRAGTGERNTGELFF. The nucleotide sequence reads TGTGCCATCAGAGCCGGGACAGGGGAGAGGAACACCGGGGAGCTGTTTTTT.